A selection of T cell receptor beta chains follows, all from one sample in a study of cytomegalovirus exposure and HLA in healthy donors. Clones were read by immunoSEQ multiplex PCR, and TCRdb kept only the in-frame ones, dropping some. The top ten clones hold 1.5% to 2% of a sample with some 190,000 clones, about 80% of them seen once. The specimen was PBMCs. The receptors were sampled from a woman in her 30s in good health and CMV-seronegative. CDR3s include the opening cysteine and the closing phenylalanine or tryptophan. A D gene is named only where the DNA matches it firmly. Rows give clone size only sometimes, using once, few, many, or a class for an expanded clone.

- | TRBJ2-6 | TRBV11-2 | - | CASRRLGLSSGANVLTF | TGTGCCAGCAGGCGCTTGGGACTTTCCTCTGGGGCCAACGTCCTGACTTTC
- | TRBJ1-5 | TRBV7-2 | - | CASSLIPPQRGWGQPQHF | TGTGCCAGCAGCTTAATCCCCCCCCAAAGGGGATGGGGTCAGCCCCAGCATTTT
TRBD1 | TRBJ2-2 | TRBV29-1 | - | CSVGTGVTGELFF | TGCAGCGTCGGGACAGGGGTCACCGGGGAGCTGTTTTTT
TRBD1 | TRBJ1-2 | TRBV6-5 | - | CASTEREGAPYGYTF | TGTGCCAGCACCGAACGTGAGGGGGCCCCTTATGGCTACACCTTC
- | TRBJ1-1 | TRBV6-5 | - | CASSYSLGADNTEAFF | TGTGCCAGCAGTTACTCCCTAGGGGCGGATAACACTGAAGCTTTCTTT
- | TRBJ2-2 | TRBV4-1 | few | CASSQEKGRVDTGELFF | TGCGCCAGCAGCCAAGAAAAGGGCAGGGTTGATACCGGGGAGCTGTTTTTT
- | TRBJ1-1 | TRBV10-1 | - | CASTPGRENTEAFF | TGCGCCAGCACCCCGGGAAGGGAAAACACTGAAGCTTTCTTT
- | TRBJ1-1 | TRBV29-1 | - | CSVEAGGPNTEAFF | TGCAGCGTTGAAGCCGGGGGACCGAACACTGAAGCTTTCTTT
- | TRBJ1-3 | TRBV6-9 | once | CASSSSKDSYSGNTIYF | TGTGCCAGCAGTTCTTCAAAGGACAGCTACTCTGGAAACACCATATATTTT
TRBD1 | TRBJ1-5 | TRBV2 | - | CASTRAGGNQPQHF | TGTGCCAGCACGCGCGCAGGGGGAAATCAGCCCCAGCATTTT
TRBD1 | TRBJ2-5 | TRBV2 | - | CASSVETGETQYF | TGTGCCAGCAGTGTAGAGACAGGGGAGACCCAGTACTTC
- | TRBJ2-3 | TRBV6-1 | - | CASSDAGAVDTQYF | TGTGCCAGCAGTGACGCAGGGGCGGTAGATACGCAGTATTTT
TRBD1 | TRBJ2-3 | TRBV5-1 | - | CASSLRQGTDTQYF | TGCGCCAGCAGCTTGAGACAGGGGACAGATACGCAGTATTTT
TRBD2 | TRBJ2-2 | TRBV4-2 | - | CASSYDSTSGGRGTGELFF | TGTGCCAGCAGCTATGACTCGACTAGCGGGGGAAGAGGGACCGGGGAGCTGTTTTTT
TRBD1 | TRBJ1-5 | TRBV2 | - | CASSEGAGGMSNQPQHF | TGTGCCAGCAGTGAGGGGGCAGGGGGCATGAGCAATCAGCCCCAGCATTTT
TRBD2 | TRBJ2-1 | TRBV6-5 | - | CATRDYYNEQFF | TGTGCCACCAGGGACTACTACAATGAGCAGTTCTTC
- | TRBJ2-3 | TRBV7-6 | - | CASSPTGGLPTDTQYF | TGTGCCAGCAGCCCCACCGGGGGGCTACCCACAGATACGCAGTATTTT
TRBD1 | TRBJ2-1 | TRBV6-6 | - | CASSRQGEFSYNEQFF | TGTGCCAGCAGTCGACAGGGAGAATTCTCCTACAATGAGCAGTTCTTC
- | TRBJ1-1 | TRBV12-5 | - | CASGLVLGGTEAFF | TGTGCTAGTGGTTTGGTACTGGGAGGCACTGAAGCTTTCTTT
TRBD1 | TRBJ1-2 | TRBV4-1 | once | CASSLAGQGNYGYTF | TGCGCCAGCAGCCTTGCGGGACAGGGGAACTATGGCTACACCTTC
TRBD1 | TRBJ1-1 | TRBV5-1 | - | CASSLTGQVRNTEAFF | TGCGCCAGCAGCTTGACTGGACAGGTACGAAACACTGAAGCTTTCTTT
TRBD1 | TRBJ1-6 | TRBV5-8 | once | CASSLEGGANNSPLHF | TGTGCCAGCAGCTTGGAAGGGGGCGCGAATAATTCACCCCTCCACTTT
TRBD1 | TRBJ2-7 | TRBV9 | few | CASSALGQGRGEQYF | TGTGCCAGCAGTGCATTGGGACAGGGGAGGGGGGAGCAGTACTTC
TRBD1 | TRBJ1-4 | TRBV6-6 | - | CATKSDRGDEKLFF | TGTGCAACTAAATCTGACAGGGGGGATGAAAAACTGTTTTTT
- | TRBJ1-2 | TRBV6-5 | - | CASSYSLEGYGYTF | TGTGCCAGCAGTTACTCGTTAGAGGGCTATGGCTACACCTTC
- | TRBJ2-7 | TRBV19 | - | CASSIQFTYEQYF | TGTGCCAGTAGTATCCAGTTCACCTACGAGCAGTACTTC
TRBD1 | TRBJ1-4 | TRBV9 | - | CASSVVSTGEEKLFF | TGTGCCAGCAGCGTAGTTAGCACAGGGGAGGAAAAACTGTTTTTT
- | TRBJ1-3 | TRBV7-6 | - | CASSLQSAGAFGNTIYF | TGTGCCAGCAGCTTACAATCCGCGGGGGCATTTGGAAACACCATATATTTT